This T cell receptor (beta chain) was obtained from a study (dated by TCRdb to 2016 to 2017). In the study overall: The origins of HIV persistence were investigated in individuals who naturally controlled HIV infection.

This clonotype appeared a few times. Its antigen is currently not known. Base qualities were left out, and no much larger clone turns up one base away. CDR1 DFQATT and CDR2 SNEGSKA were looked up in the germline V gene (reference sequence). The CDR3 has 16 amino acids, counting the end cysteine and phenylalanine. Here the CDR3 DNA is all that survives: 48 bases in frame from base 1. V and J are truncated by 2 bases and 7 bases respectively, leaving an intervening sequence of 18 bases. The library was generated by 5' RACE. Instrument on record: Illumina HiSeq 2000. Clones were called with MiXCR by TCRdb after fastp trimmed the public reads at Q25, and only in-frame beta chains were retained. Rows are unified per CDR3 protein, each entry keeping the most common DNA and genes. The sample table shows thousands of distinct CDR3 sequences, and roughly 6.7% are seen once. About 6.5% of the sample lies in the top ten.

The chain couples TRBV20-1 to TRBJ1-6; a confident D gene designation cannot be given. The sequence was collected from a female donor with HIV. What was sequenced was total memory T cells from blood PBMCs. The cell subset or site label for this specimen denotes: transitional memory CD4+ T cells. The nucleotides are TGCAGTGCTAGACTCCCTGGGGAGGGTGGCAATTCACCCCTCCACTTT. Translated, this gives CSARLPGEGGNSPLHF.